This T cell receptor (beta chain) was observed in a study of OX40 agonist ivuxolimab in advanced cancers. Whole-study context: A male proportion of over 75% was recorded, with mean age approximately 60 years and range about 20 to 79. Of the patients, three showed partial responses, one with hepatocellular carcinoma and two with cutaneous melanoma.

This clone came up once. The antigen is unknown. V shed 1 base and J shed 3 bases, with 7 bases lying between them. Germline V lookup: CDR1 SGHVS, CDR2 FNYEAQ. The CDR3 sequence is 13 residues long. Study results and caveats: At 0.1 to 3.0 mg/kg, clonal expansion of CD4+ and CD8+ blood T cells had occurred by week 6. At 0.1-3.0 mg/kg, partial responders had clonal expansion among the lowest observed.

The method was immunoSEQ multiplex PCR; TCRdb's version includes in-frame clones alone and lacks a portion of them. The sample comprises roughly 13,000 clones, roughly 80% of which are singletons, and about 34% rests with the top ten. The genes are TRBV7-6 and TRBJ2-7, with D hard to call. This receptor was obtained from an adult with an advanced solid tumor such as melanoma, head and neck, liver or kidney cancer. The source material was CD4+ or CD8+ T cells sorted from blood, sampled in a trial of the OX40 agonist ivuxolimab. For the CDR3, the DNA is TGTGCCAGCAGCTTAGAAGGGATCTACGAGCAGTACTTC. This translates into CASSLEGIYEQYF.